One and the same sample provided the 18 T cell receptor beta chains below, sequenced in a study of control samples from healthy donors and cancer patients. This table comes from immunoSEQ multiplex PCR, and its TCRdb copy is limited to in-frame clones, with some not included. The sample holds approximately 130,000 clones, 80% to 90% seen once. Sequencing was carried out using blood. The receptors derive from a man aged 25-45 years in good health.

The chain couples TRBV20-1 to TRBJ1-1; D not certain. CDR1 and CDR2 from the germline V gene are DFQATT and SNEGSKA (reference sequence). This CDR3 has 12 residues. Trimming took off 3 bases at V and 1 base at J, with 6 bases between the two ends. Here the CDR3 reads CSASGGNTEAFF. The CDR3 coding sequence is TGCAGTGCTAGTGGCGGGAACACTGAAGCTTTCTTT.

This clone turned up a few times. The chain carries TRBV4-2 and TRBJ1-2; TRBD1 matches at 9 bases. The CDR3 has 17 amino acids. With V trimmed by 3 bases and J by 0 bases, 8 bases remained unmatched. Germline V gives CDR1 LGHNA, CDR2 YNFKEQ. Here the CDR3 DNA reads TGTGCCAGCAGCCAGCGGGGACAGGGATCAGCTAACTATGGCTACACCTTC. This gives the protein CASSQRGQGSANYGYTF.

The CDR3 spells CASSVAPGGLDTEAFF. The CDR3 DNA follows: TGTGCCAGCAGTGTAGCACCCGGGGGTTTGGACACTGAAGCTTTCTTT. This rearrangement joins TRBV6-1 to TRBJ1-1; the D gene is possibly TRBD1 (5 bases). The CDR3 consists of 16 residues. V lost 4 bases and J 3 bases, leaving 18 bases between the germline ends. Per germline, CDR1 MNHNS and CDR2 SASEGT.

V gene TRBV3-1 (or the pseudogene TRBV3-2) combines with J gene TRBJ1-6; 7 bases line up with TRBD1. CDR1 LGHDT and CDR2 YNNKEL come from the germline V gene (reference sequence). This CDR3 is built from 17 residues. The V and J ends lost 0 bases and 9 bases, in that order; junction bases with no gene match: 11. Written as DNA, the CDR3 is TGTGCCAGCAGCCAAGAGAGCGGTCGGGACAGAGGTTCACCCCTCCACTTT. This translates into CASSQESGRDRGSPLHF.

The V gene is TRBV7-9, the J gene TRBJ2-3; 7 bases match TRBD1. This CDR3 region has 14 residues. V was clipped by 3 bases and J by 1 base; unmatched bases: 1. Germline CDR1 and CDR2: SEHNR and FQNEAQ (reference sequence). The CDR3: CASSFGQGTDTQYF. The DNA for the CDR3 is TGTGCCAGCAGCTTTGGACAGGGCACAGATACGCAGTATTTT.

This chain uses TRBV5-1 with TRBJ2-3; possibly TRBD1 for D (6 bases). This CDR3 is built from 14 residues. Germline values: CDR1 SGHRS, CDR2 YFSETQ. V was cut by 0 bases and J by 2 bases, with 7 bases left in between. CDR3 protein: CASSLGQVTDTQYF. CDR3 in DNA: TGCGCCAGCAGCTTGGGACAGGTCACAGATACGCAGTATTTT.

This chain connects TRBV3-1 (or the pseudogene TRBV3-2) to TRBJ1-1, with D maybe TRBD1 (6 bases). The CDR3 runs 17 residues. CDR1 and CDR2 (germline): LGHDT, YNNKEL (reference sequence). V was trimmed by 0 bases and J by 6 bases, leaving 20 bases between them. The CDR3 nucleotides are TGTGCCAGCAGCCAAGAGCGGGGGCTCTTTGAGCGACCTGAAGCTTTCTTT. This encodes CASSQERGLFERPEAFF.

The genes are TRBV7-2 and TRBJ1-5; D uncertain. The CDR3 sequence is 14 residues long. The germline V gene encodes CDR1 SGHTA and CDR2 FQGNSA. Trimming cost V 2 bases and J 5 bases, with 10 bases left between them. In DNA form, the CDR3 reads TGTGCCAGCAGCTTATGGTTGGGGTATCAGCCCCAGCATTTT. This translates into CASSLWLGYQPQHF.

The chain recombines TRBV11-2 with TRBJ1-6, with a tentative D call TRBD1 (6 bases). The germline V gene encodes CDR1 SGHAT and CDR2 FQNNGV. This CDR3 is built from 14 residues. Trimming pared 5 bases from V and 7 bases from J, leaving 12 bases between. The CDR3 DNA sequence: TGTGCCAGCAGCCTGACAGGTCGCAATTCACCCCTCCACTTT. This encodes CASSLTGRNSPLHF.

This rearrangement joins TRBV11-1 to TRBJ2-3; TRBD2 is a possible D gene (6 bases). The germline V gene encodes CDR1 SGHAT and CDR2 FQDESV (reference sequence). V lost 5 bases to trimming and J lost 1 base, with 16 bases between them. The CDR3 is 16 residues long. The CDR3 protein is CASSMGGRGGTDTQYF. Here the CDR3 DNA reads TGTGCCAGCAGCATGGGGGGAAGGGGTGGCACAGATACGCAGTATTTT.

This clone has a single count. V and J are TRBV19 and TRBJ1-1; D is ambiguous. CDR1 LNHDA and CDR2 SQIVND come from the germline V gene (reference sequence). Between the trimmed V and J ends, which lost 3 bases and 0 bases, there was a span of 8 bases. The CDR3 length is 14 residues. In nucleotides, the CDR3 is TGTGCCAGTAGTATGACCAGCATGAACACTGAAGCTTTCTTT. The encoded protein is CASSMTSMNTEAFF.

The chain joins TRBV4-2 to TRBJ1-2; 7 bases line up with TRBD1. CDR3 length equals 20 residues. The trim removed 4 bases at V and 3 bases at J, leaving 23 bases unmatched. Germline lookup yields CDR1 LGHNA and CDR2 YNFKEQ. The CDR3 here is CASSPTLLTGTAKGDYGYTF. For the CDR3, the DNA is TGTGCCAGCAGCCCTACCTTGTTAACCGGGACAGCAAAAGGGGACTATGGCTACACCTTC.

The table lists this clone with a count of one. V usage is TRBV6-6 and J usage is TRBJ2-7; TRBD1 might be the D (6 bases). Trimming shortened V by 2 bases and J by 3 bases, and 11 bases separated the two germline ends. CDR1 and CDR2 (germline): MNHNY, SVGAGI (reference sequence). The CDR3 totals 14 residues. The chain's CDR3 is CASSYGAGDYEQYV. The CDR3 DNA reads TGTGCCAGCAGTTACGGGGCAGGGGACTACGAGCAGTACGTC.

The CDR3 DNA follows: TGTGCCAGCAGCCTCGGACTAGCAACAGATACGCAGTATTTT. Protein sequence: CASSLGLATDTQYF. The chain joins TRBV9 to TRBJ2-3; 8 positions match TRBD2. Germline V gives CDR1 SGDLS, CDR2 YYNGEE. J was trimmed by 3 bases and V by 4 bases; bases with no gene match: 4. The CDR3 has 14 amino acids.

The rearrangement links TRBV5-5 to TRBJ1-5, with 11 bases fitting TRBD1. Looked up from germline, CDR1 is SGHKS and CDR2 is YYEKEE (reference sequence). Trimming cost V 4 bases and J 1 base; bases outside gene matches: 4. The CDR3 consists of 16 residues. The chain's CDR3 is CASSHGQGASNQPQHF. As DNA, the CDR3 is TGTGCCAGCAGCCACGGACAGGGGGCAAGCAATCAGCCCCAGCATTTT.

This clone was recorded only once. The rearrangement uses TRBV13 and TRBJ2-2; D call uncertain. In germline, CDR1 is PRHDT, CDR2 FYEKMQ (reference sequence). The V gene lost 3 bases and the J gene lost 8 bases, with 10 bases spanning the gap. CDR3 length equals 13 residues. This CDR3 reads CASSFTDGGELFF. CDR3 coding DNA: TGTGCCAGCAGCTTTACCGACGGGGGGGAGCTGTTTTTT.

The gene calls are TRBV24-1 and TRBJ2-5; 9 nucleotides line up with TRBD1. The CDR3 covers 15 residues. Trimming took 5 bases from V and 5 from J; bases not matched to a gene: 8. Germline CDR1 and CDR2: KGHDR and SFDVKD. The CDR3 bases are TGTGCCACCAGTGTGGACAGGGGATTTCGGGAGACCCAGTACTTC. It translates to CATSVDRGFRETQYF.

The rearrangement links TRBV9 to TRBJ2-1; TRBD1 agrees at 7 bases. V lost 0 bases and J lost 5; bases outside the gene matches: 5. CDR3 size: 15 residues. CDR1 SGDLS and CDR2 YYNGEE come from the germline V gene. DNA of the CDR3: TGTGCCAGCAGCGTAGGGGACAGCCTAAACAATGAGCAGTTCTTC. This sequence encodes CASSVGDSLNNEQFF.